The 6 T cell receptor beta chains below all came from one sample that was sequenced in a study of T cells in Graves' hyperthyroidism and ophthalmopathy (dated by TCRdb to the late 2010s). The library was generated by multiplex PCR. Sequenced using an Illumina HiSeq 2000. The TCR beta CDR3 regions were amplified from RNA transcripts. A first-round RT-PCR of the TCR CDR3 used the HTBI primer set with the Qiagen OneStep RT-PCR kit. TCRdb took the public reads, trimmed them with fastp at Q25, ran MiXCR for clone calling and kept in-frame beta chains. Each record represents a unique CDR3 protein, reported with the most common genes and DNA among its rows. This sample is represented by approximately 690,000 distinct CDR3 sequences; less than 25% of them were singletons. Roughly 30% of the sample belongs to the ten largest clones. Sequencing was carried out using blood. The receptor source for this set is a man aged 30 to 39 with Graves' ophthalmopathy.

The chain joins TRBV7-9 to TRBJ2-5; TRBD1 agrees at 8 bases. The V gene's germline CDR1 is SEHNR and CDR2 FQNEAQ (reference sequence). CDR3 length equals 15 residues. The J segment lost 4 bases and the V segment lost 6 bases, leaving 10 bases of the junction unmatched. The CDR3 sequence is CASSLWQGALETQYF. CDR3 sequence (DNA): TGTGCCAGCAGTTTATGGCAGGGGGCCCTAGAGACCCAGTACTTC.

This clonotype was observed a few times. The genes are TRBV6-2 or TRBV6-3 and TRBJ2-3; D gene ambiguous. V was clipped by 5 bases and J by 2 bases, with 14 bases between them. Germline CDR1 and CDR2: MNHEY and SVGEGT. The CDR3 length is 15 residues. DNA of the CDR3: TGTGCCAGCAGTCCCGACTGGAGCCCCACAGATACGCAGTATTTT. Amino acid sequence: CASSPDWSPTDTQYF.

This clonotype has a handful of counts. The V and J genes are TRBV7-3 and TRBJ2-7; 9 positions agree with TRBD1. Unmatched junction bases numbered 10, after V lost 4 bases and J lost 3 bases. This CDR3 contains 16 residues. Germline V gene lookup returns CDR1 SGHTA and CDR2 FQGTGA. The CDR3 loop reads CASSSQAGTGIYEQYF. The CDR3 DNA reads as TGTGCCAGCAGCTCCCAAGCCGGGACAGGGATCTACGAGCAGTACTTC.

This clonotype occurred many times. The CDR3 reads CASSSSGGSTDTQYF. The DNA for the CDR3 is TGTGCCAGCAGCTCTAGCGGGGGGAGCACAGATACGCAGTATTTT. The chain carries TRBV11-2 and TRBJ2-3, with 11 bases that match TRBD2. V lost 4 bases to trimming and J lost 0 bases; unmatched junction nucleotides: 0. This CDR3 comprises 15 residues. CDR1 and CDR2 from the germline V gene are SGHAT and FQNNGV.

This clonotype was detected a few times. This chain joins TRBV20-1 and TRBJ2-3; possibly TRBD1 for D (7 bases). CDR1 and CDR2 from the germline V gene are DFQATT and SNEGSKA (reference sequence). The CDR3 contains 14 residues. The germline V and J ends were trimmed by 5 bases and 4 bases, with 16 bases remaining between them. The CDR3 bases are TGCAGTGCTCCCCGACAGGGAGGCTCAGATACGCAGTATTTT. As protein: CSAPRQGGSDTQYF.

This clonotype was found many times. The V and J genes are TRBV29-1 and TRBJ2-7; TRBD1 or TRBD2 may be the D gene (5 bases each). Germline V lookup: CDR1 SQVTM, CDR2 ANQGSEA. The CDR3 loop spans 11 amino acids. The V end was cut by 6 bases, the J end by 7 bases, with 13 bases between. This chain's CDR3 is CSVVRDGEQYF. For the CDR3, the DNA is TGCAGCGTGGTCAGGGACGGTGAGCAGTACTTC.